The rows below give T cell receptor beta chains drawn from one sample of a study of blood T cell dynamics during melanoma immunotherapy. TCRdb's copy holds only in-frame clones and misses some; the assay was immunoSEQ multiplex PCR. Found here are roughly 22,000 clones, roughly 89% of them singletons; the top ten hold 4% to 6%. Sequenced here: blood, sampled from a patient treated with checkpoint blockade. These receptors were collected from a human donor with melanoma. The CDR3 runs from the conserved cysteine through the conserved F or W. A D gene is named only where the DNA matches it firmly. Clone sizes are given selectively: once, few, many, or a class where the clone is expanded.

j_gene: TRBJ2-1; d_gene: -; v_gene: TRBV9; abundance: -; CDR3nt: TGTGCCAGCAGCGTATGGGGAGCGACCAATGAGCAGTTCTTC; CDR3aa: CASSVWGATNEQFF
j_gene: TRBJ2-1; d_gene: TRBD1; v_gene: TRBV11-1; abundance: -; CDR3nt: TGTGCCAGCAGCTCGACAGGGGGCCTTAATGAGCAGTTCTTC; CDR3aa: CASSSTGGLNEQFF
j_gene: TRBJ2-2; d_gene: -; v_gene: TRBV6-1; abundance: -; CDR3nt: TGTGCCAGCATGGTAATAGGGGGGGCGACCGGGGAGCTGTTTTTT; CDR3aa: CASMVIGGATGELFF
j_gene: TRBJ2-4; d_gene: TRBD1; v_gene: TRBV9; abundance: -; CDR3nt: TGTGCCAGCAGCCCATCGGAGGGACAGGGAAGCATTCAGTACTTC; CDR3aa: CASSPSEGQGSIQYF
j_gene: TRBJ1-1; d_gene: -; v_gene: TRBV18; abundance: -; CDR3nt: TGTGCCAGCTCAGAATCCTTACAGGGCCTGGAAGCTTTCTTT; CDR3aa: CASSESLQGLEAFF
j_gene: TRBJ2-3; d_gene: -; v_gene: TRBV27; abundance: -; CDR3nt: TGTGCCAGCAGAGCTAGCACAGATACGCAGTATTTT; CDR3aa: CASRASTDTQYF
j_gene: TRBJ2-5; d_gene: TRBD1; v_gene: TRBV4-2; abundance: -; CDR3nt: TGTGCCAGCAGCCATCCGGGACAGTACCAAGAGACCCAGTACTTC; CDR3aa: CASSHPGQYQETQYF
j_gene: TRBJ1-2; d_gene: TRBD1; v_gene: TRBV11-1; abundance: -; CDR3nt: TGTGCCAGCAGCTTGGCGCCAGGGGGTTATGGCTACACCTTC; CDR3aa: CASSLAPGGYGYTF
j_gene: TRBJ1-1; d_gene: -; v_gene: TRBV7-9; abundance: -; CDR3nt: TGTGCCAGCAGCTTATCCGGGAGGGGGAACACTGAAGCTTTCTTT; CDR3aa: CASSLSGRGNTEAFF
j_gene: TRBJ2-7; d_gene: TRBD2; v_gene: TRBV6-1; abundance: -; CDR3nt: TGTGCCAGCAGTGAAGAGCGGGGGTTCGAGCAGTACTTC; CDR3aa: CASSEERGFEQYF
j_gene: TRBJ2-7; d_gene: -; v_gene: TRBV28; abundance: -; CDR3nt: TGTGCCAGCAGTTTATTCCGGGCCTCTGGGAGGGAGCAGTACTTC; CDR3aa: CASSLFRASGREQYF
j_gene: TRBJ2-1; d_gene: TRBD2; v_gene: TRBV7-2; abundance: -; CDR3nt: TGTGCCAGCAGCCCATTAGCGGGAGGACTTGGGTATGAGCAGTTCTTC; CDR3aa: CASSPLAGGLGYEQFF
j_gene: TRBJ2-5; d_gene: TRBD1; v_gene: TRBV19; abundance: -; CDR3nt: TGTGCCAGTAGTAGTAGGGACAGGGCAGATTTAAAAGAGACCCAGTACTTC; CDR3aa: CASSSRDRADLKETQYF
j_gene: TRBJ2-5; d_gene: TRBD2; v_gene: TRBV9; abundance: -; CDR3nt: TGTGCCAGCAGCCCCCGGACTAGTGCAGAGACCCAGTACTTC; CDR3aa: CASSPRTSAETQYF
j_gene: TRBJ2-1; d_gene: TRBD2; v_gene: TRBV5-1; abundance: once; CDR3nt: TGCGCCAGCAGCTCCTCTAGCGGGAGCTACAATGAGCAGTTCTTC; CDR3aa: CASSSSSGSYNEQFF
j_gene: TRBJ2-7; d_gene: -; v_gene: TRBV28; abundance: -; CDR3nt: TGTGCCAGCAGTTTCAGGGGAGACTCCTACGAGCAGTACTTC; CDR3aa: CASSFRGDSYEQYF
j_gene: TRBJ1-5; d_gene: -; v_gene: TRBV7-8; abundance: -; CDR3nt: TGTGCCAGCAGCTTGCTAGAGGGTAGGAGCAATCAGCCCCAGCATTTT; CDR3aa: CASSLLEGRSNQPQHF
j_gene: TRBJ2-7; d_gene: -; v_gene: TRBV5-1; abundance: -; CDR3nt: TGCGCCAGCAGCTGGGGGTGGGGGACCACTCCCTACGAGCAGTACTTC; CDR3aa: CASSWGWGTTPYEQYF
j_gene: TRBJ2-3; d_gene: TRBD2; v_gene: TRBV29-1; abundance: -; CDR3nt: TGCAGCGTGGCACCGGGACTAGCCGGGGATACGCAGTATTTT; CDR3aa: CSVAPGLAGDTQYF
j_gene: TRBJ2-2; d_gene: TRBD1; v_gene: TRBV5-8; abundance: once; CDR3nt: TGTGCCAGCAGTGAGGGGACAGGGTACACCGGGGAGCTGTTTTTT; CDR3aa: CASSEGTGYTGELFF
j_gene: TRBJ1-5; d_gene: -; v_gene: TRBV29-1; abundance: few; CDR3nt: TGCAGCGCGGAAGAGGGGACTGGACAGCCCCAGCATTTT; CDR3aa: CSAEEGTGQPQHF
j_gene: TRBJ2-1; d_gene: -; v_gene: TRBV21-1; abundance: -; CDR3nt: TGTGCCAGCAGCAAAGATCACAGAGACAATGAGCAGTTCTTC; CDR3aa: CASSKDHRDNEQFF
j_gene: TRBJ2-7; d_gene: TRBD2; v_gene: TRBV4-2; abundance: -; CDR3nt: TGTGCCAGCAGCCAAGAGCTAGCGGGAGACGAGCAGTACTTC; CDR3aa: CASSQELAGDEQYF